This T cell receptor (beta chain) appears in the sequencing data of a study of cytomegalovirus exposure and HLA in healthy donors. Points from the study as a whole: The investigators catalogued 180 or so TCR beta chains as cytomegalovirus-associated.

Clones were read by immunoSEQ multiplex PCR, and TCRdb kept only the in-frame ones, dropping some. Of about 220,000 clones in the sample, 80% to 95% were seen once. For this clone: Antigen specificity is unknown.

CDR3 length: 19 amino acids. V gave up 0 bases and J gave up 4 bases; unmatched junction bases: 14. The germline gives CDR1 SGHAT, CDR2 FQNNGV. The sample consisted of PBMCs. This rearrangement joins TRBV11-2 to TRBJ2-5, with 10 bases lining up with TRBD2. The clonotype was recovered from a woman aged 18 to 35 in good health and CMV-seronegative. CDR3 loop: CASSLDQVASGRARETQYF. CDR3 sequence (DNA): TGTGCCAGCAGCTTAGATCAGGTTGCCAGCGGGAGGGCCCGAGAGACCCAGTACTTC.